This T cell receptor (beta chain) is drawn from a study of T cell responses to AZD1222 COVID-19 vaccine (dated by TCRdb to about 2021). Broadly, across the study: AZD1222 recipients given second doses at about 4 weeks or at about 12 weeks were pooled, since spike-specific TCR depth and breadth were not found to differ between the two schedules. Trial participants were enrolled by age into subgroups of 18-55, 56-69 and 70-plus years, and 148, 28 and 57 TCR-sequenced participants, respectively, were included in these subgroups. TCR sequencing was performed for approximately 240 trial participants, of whom around 200 were given two doses of AZD1222 and 26 were given two doses of MenACWY control vaccine.

What the authors observed across the whole study: Participants were mostly white British, with more females than males. The authors suggested clonal diversity may have been underestimated. Conclusions about previously exposed vaccinees are limited, since just 6 or 7 AZD1222 recipients were seropositive for SARS-CoV-2 at baseline. Vaccine-associated CD4 TCRs spanned the whole spike protein, with dominant responses in regions 160-218 and 743-854. A significant rise in spike-specific TCR breadth and depth was observed after two AZD1222 doses relative to day 0 and relative to MenACWY recipients. The 56-69-year group was small, and its depth increase did not reach significance, likely because of low power. Reportedly, almost half of the unique spike-specific TCRs recognized epitopes lying outside the regions that are mutated in the B.1.351 and B.1.1.7 variants. Because no samples from the day 14 peak response were available, repertoires could be characterized only after the peak T cell response.

Trimming takes 4 bases off V and 3 bases off J; junction bases not matched to a gene: 8. The CDR3 goes from the cysteine to the phenylalanine over 15 residues. Here the CDR3 DNA is all that survives: 45 bases in frame from base 1. In the germline V gene, CDR1 corresponds to SGDLS and CDR2 to YYNGEE. With respect to this clone: Its antigen has not been determined. No qualities accompany the bases; no much larger clone lies one base away.

The CDR3 regions of human TCRbeta chains were analyzed by immunosequencing. The original pipeline was this. Repertoire TCRs were matched against a reference library of SARS-CoV-2-specific TCRs generated with the MIRA antigen-specificity platform. Breadth was defined as the fraction of unique TCRs that were SARS-CoV-2-associated. Depth was defined as the fraction of total T cells that were SARS-CoV-2-associated. Using the MIRA data, each spike-specific TCR was mapped to the spike region that the TCR reacts to and placed in a CD4 or CD8 class. Log10-transformed breadth and depth values were compared by one-way ANOVA with Sidak's multiple comparisons tests. In its TCRdb copy, this immuneACCESS table keeps in-frame sequences only and misses some clones. Where compared with another copy, unresolved V genes explain less than half of these, and the others have no known cause. D and trimming were read from the DNA, whereas the V and J calls and clone size are those reported in that table. Recorded for this sample are around 150,000 clones; around four fifths of them occurred a single time. The ten largest clones represent over 3.5% of the sample.

The time point label here, explained by the study, means: baseline before first vaccination. The vaccinee samples were drawn from two UK trials, COV001 and COV002, one of which was a single-blind randomized controlled phase 2/3 trial testing AZD1222 (ChAdOx1 nCoV-19) in healthy adults. For TCRbeta chain sequencing, PBMC samples were collected from trial participants at day 0 and at day 28 after the second dose. The TCR was taken from an adult in good health. The source material was peripheral blood, sampled on day 0 of AZD1222 vaccination. Rearrangement joined TRBV9 to TRBJ2-7, with 9 bases matching TRBD1. The nucleotide sequence is TGTGCCAGCAGCTTGGGACAGGGAAGAGTCTACGAGCAGTACTTC. Translation gives CASSLGQGRVYEQYF.